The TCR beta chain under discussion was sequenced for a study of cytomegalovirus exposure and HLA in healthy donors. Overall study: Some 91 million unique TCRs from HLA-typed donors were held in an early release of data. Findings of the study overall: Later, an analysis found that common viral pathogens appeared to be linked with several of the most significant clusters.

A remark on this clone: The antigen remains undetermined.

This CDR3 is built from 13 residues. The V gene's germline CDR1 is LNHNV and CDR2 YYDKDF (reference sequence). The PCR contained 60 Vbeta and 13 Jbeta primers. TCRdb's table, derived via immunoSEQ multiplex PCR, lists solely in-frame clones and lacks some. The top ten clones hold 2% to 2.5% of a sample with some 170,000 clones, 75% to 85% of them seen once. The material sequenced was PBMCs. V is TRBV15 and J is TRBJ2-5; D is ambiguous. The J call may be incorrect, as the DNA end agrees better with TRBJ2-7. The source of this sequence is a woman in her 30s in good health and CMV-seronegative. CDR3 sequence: CATSREAFYEQYF. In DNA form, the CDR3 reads TGTGCCACCAGCAGAGAAGCGTTTTACGAGCAGTACTTC.